Detailed here is one T cell receptor beta chain. The antigen remains undetermined. PCR amplification relied on 60 Vbeta primers (plus 13 Jbeta primers). This table comes from immunoSEQ multiplex PCR, and its TCRdb copy is limited to in-frame clones, with some not included. The sample contains approximately 110,000 clones, over 60% of which appear only once. The data belong to a study of cytomegalovirus exposure and HLA in healthy donors. Notes on the study in general: A later analysis reportedly found that, within productive TCRs, an Asian-associated ancestry cluster had fewer N-insertions than the mean observed across the approximately 600 donors.

In germline, CDR1 is SGHTA, CDR2 FQGTGA. The CDR3 spans 15 residues. Trimming at V came to 5 bases and at J to 9 bases, leaving 8 bases not matched to a gene. The source material was PBMCs. The clonotype originates from a woman aged 40 to 49 in good health and CMV-seropositive. The chain carries TRBV7-3 and TRBJ2-1, with 12 bases identical to TRBD2. DNA for the CDR3: TGTGCCAGCAGCCAAGGGACTAGCGGGTGGGCTGAGCAGTTCTTC. Its protein is CASSQGTSGWAEQFF.